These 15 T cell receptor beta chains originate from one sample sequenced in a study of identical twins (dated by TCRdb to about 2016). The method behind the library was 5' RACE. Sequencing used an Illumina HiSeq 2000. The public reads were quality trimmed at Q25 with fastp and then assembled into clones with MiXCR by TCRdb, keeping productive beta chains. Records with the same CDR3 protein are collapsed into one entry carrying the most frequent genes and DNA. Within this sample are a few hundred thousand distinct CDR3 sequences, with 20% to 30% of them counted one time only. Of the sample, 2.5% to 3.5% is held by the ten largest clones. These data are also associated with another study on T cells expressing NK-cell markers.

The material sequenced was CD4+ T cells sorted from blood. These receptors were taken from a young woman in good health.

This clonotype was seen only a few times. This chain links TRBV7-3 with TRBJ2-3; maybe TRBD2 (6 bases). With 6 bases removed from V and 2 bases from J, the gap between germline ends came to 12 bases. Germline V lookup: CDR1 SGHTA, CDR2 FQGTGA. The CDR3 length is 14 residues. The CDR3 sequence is CASSSAGFTDTQYF. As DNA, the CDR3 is TGTGCCAGCAGTTCAGCGGGCTTCACAGATACGCAGTATTTT.

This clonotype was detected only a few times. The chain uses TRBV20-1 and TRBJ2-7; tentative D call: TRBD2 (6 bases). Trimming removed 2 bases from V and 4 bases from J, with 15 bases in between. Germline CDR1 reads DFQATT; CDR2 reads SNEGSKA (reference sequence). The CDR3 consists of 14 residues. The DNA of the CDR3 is TGCAGTGCTAGAAGGGGTAGCGGCCGGTACGAGCAGTACTTC. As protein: CSARRGSGRYEQYF.

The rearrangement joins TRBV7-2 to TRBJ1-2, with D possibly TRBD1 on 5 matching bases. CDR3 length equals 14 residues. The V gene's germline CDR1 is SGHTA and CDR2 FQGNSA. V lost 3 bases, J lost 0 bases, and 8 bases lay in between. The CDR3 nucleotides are TGTGCCAGCAGCTTTTCAGGGACTAACTATGGCTACACCTTC. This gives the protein CASSFSGTNYGYTF. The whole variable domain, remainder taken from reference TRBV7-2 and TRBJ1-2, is GAGVSQSPSNKVTEKGKDVELRCDPISGHTALYWYRQSLGQGLEFLIYFQGNSAPDKSGLPSDRFSAERTGGSVSTLTIQRTQQEDSAVYLCASSFSGTNYGYTFGSGTRLTVV.

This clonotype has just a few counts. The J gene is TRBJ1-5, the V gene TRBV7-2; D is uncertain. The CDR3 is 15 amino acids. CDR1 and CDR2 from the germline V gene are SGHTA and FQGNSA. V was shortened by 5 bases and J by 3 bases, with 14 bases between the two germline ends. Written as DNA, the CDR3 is TGTGCCAGCAGCATAAAACCGGGGTTCAATCAGCCCCAGCATTTT. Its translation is CASSIKPGFNQPQHF.

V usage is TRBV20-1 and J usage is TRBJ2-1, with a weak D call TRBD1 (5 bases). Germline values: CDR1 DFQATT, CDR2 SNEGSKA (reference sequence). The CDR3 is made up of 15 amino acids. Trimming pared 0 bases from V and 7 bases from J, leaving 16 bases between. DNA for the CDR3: TGCAGTGCTAGAGATAGGCGCAGGGCGAGAAATGAGCAGTTCTTC. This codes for CSARDRRRARNEQFF.

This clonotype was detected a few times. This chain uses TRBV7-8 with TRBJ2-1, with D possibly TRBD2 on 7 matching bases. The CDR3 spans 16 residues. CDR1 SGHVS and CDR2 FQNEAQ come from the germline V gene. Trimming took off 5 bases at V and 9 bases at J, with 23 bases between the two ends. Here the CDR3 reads CASSPRRGASWGEQFF. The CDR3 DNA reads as TGTGCCAGCAGCCCCCGACGGGGGGCTTCATGGGGTGAGCAGTTCTTC.

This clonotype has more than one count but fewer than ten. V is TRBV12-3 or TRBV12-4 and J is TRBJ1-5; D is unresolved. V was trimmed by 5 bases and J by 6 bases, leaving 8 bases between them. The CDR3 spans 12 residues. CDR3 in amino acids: CASSAHPQPQHF. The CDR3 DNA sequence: TGTGCCAGCAGTGCACATCCTCAGCCCCAGCATTTT.

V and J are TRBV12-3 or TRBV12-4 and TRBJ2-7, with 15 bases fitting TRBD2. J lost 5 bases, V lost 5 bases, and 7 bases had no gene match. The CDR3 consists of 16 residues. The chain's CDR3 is CASSRGLAGGLDEQYF. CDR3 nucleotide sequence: TGTGCCAGCAGTCGCGGACTAGCGGGAGGGTTAGACGAGCAGTACTTC.

The CDR3: CSAATGVGTDTQYF. The CDR3 DNA follows: TGCAGCGCTGCAACAGGGGTAGGCACAGATACGCAGTATTTT. The V call is TRBV29-1, the J call TRBJ2-3; 7 bases match TRBD1. The CDR3 loop spans 14 amino acids. J was trimmed by 1 base and V by 7 bases; bases with no gene match: 8. Germline V gene lookup returns CDR1 SQVTM and CDR2 ANQGSEA.

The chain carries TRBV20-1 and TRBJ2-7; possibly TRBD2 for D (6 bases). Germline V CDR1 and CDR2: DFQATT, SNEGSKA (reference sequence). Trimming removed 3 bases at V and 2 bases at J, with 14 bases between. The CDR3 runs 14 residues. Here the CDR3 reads CSARVGQRAYEQYF. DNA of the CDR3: TGCAGTGCTAGGGTTGGCCAGCGGGCCTACGAGCAGTACTTC.

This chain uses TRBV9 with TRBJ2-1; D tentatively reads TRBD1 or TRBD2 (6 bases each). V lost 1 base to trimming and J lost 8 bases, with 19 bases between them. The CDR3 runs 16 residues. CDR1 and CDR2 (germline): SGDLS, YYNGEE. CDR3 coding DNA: TGTGCCAGCAGCGTATATGGGGCCGGGGGCCGGGATGAGCAGTTCTTC. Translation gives CASSVYGAGGRDEQFF.

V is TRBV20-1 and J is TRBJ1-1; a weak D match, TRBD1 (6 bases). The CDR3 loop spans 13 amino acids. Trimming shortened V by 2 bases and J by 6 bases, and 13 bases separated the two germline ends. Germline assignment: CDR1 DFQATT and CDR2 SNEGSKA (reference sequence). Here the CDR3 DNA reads TGCAGTGCTAGAAGGACAGTTCGTGCTGAAGCTTTCTTT. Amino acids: CSARRTVRAEAFF.

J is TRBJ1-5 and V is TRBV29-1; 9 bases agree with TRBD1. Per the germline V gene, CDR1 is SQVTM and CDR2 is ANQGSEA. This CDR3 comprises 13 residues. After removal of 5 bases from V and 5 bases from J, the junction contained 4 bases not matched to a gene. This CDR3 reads CSVRTGVDQPQHF. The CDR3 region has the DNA TGCAGCGTTCGGACAGGGGTTGATCAGCCCCAGCATTTT.

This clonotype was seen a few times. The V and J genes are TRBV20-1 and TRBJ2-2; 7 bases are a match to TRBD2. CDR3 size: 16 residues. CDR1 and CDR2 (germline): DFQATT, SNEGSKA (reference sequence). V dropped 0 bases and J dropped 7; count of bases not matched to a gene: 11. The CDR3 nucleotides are TGCAGTGCTAGAGATGTAAAGCGGGGACGGGGCGGGGAGCTGTTTTTT. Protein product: CSARDVKRGRGGELFF.

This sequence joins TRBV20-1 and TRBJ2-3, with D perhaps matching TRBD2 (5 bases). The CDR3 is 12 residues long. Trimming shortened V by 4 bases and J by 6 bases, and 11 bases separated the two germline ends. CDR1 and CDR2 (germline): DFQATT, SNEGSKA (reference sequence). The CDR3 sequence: CSAIMAGDTQYF. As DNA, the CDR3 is TGCAGTGCTATTATGGCGGGCGATACGCAGTATTTT.